This T cell receptor beta chain was recorded in a study of cytomegalovirus exposure and HLA in healthy donors. The germline gives CDR1 SGHDT, CDR2 YYEEEE. This CDR3 has 13 residues. V was pared by 5 bases and J by 4 bases, with 4 bases of the junction left unmatched. Assay: immunoSEQ multiplex PCR; the TCRdb copy retains only in-frame clones and omits some. Of around 95,000 clones listed, 75% to 90% were seen once; the top ten hold 20% to 25%. The TCR originated in a man aged 18 to 30 in good health and CMV-seropositive. The chain is built from TRBV5-6 and TRBJ1-1; 8 bases match TRBD1. Sequenced input: PBMCs. Here the CDR3 DNA reads TGTGCCAGCAGGGGTACAGGGGGCACTGAAGCTTTCTTT. It is translated as CASRGTGGTEAFF. Combining the CDR3 with reference TRBV5-6 and TRBJ1-1 gives the whole variable domain DAGVTQSPTHLIKTRGQQVTLRCSPKSGHDTVSWYQQALGQGPQFIFQYYEEEERQRGNFPDRFSGHQFPNYSSELNVNALLLGDSALYLCASRGTGGTEAFFGQGTRLTVV.